This entry lists 9 T cell receptor beta chains sequenced from one sample in a study of blood T cell repertoires in COVID-19. Profiled with immunoSEQ multiplex PCR; TCRdb holds only in-frame clones, not every one. The profile shows around 150,000 clones, roughly 88% of them singletons. The sequenced sample was PBMCs or T cells enriched from blood (not recorded which). The receptors originated from a man aged 65-85 years who had been exposed to COVID-19.

The chain employs TRBV24-1 and TRBJ2-3, with 9 bases matching TRBD1. Germline V gene data show CDR1 as KGHDR and CDR2 as SFDVKD. The J segment lost 3 bases and the V segment lost 4 bases, leaving 4 bases of the junction unmatched. This CDR3 has 15 residues. The CDR3: CATSDPGQGTDTQYF. CDR3 nucleotide sequence: TGTGCCACCAGTGACCCGGGACAGGGAACAGATACGCAGTATTTT.

The chain recombines TRBV19 with TRBJ2-5, with TRBD1 matching over 7 bases. Trimming cost V 4 bases and J 3 bases; bases outside gene matches: 8. Germline CDR1 is LNHDA and CDR2 is SQIVND (reference sequence). The CDR3 is made up of 15 amino acids. CDR3 coding DNA: TGTGCCAGTAGTACCGGGACAGAGATCAAAGAGACCCAGTACTTC. It encodes CASSTGTEIKETQYF.

In this sample, this clone turned up a few times. This rearrangement joins TRBV5-1 to TRBJ2-2; possible D gene TRBD1, 7 bases. The CDR3 is made up of 18 amino acids. Germline values: CDR1 SGHRS, CDR2 YFSETQ. V shed 4 bases and J shed 3 bases, with 22 bases lying between them. The CDR3 sequence is CASSPFKGGGAYTGELFF. CDR3 DNA: TGCGCCAGCAGCCCCTTCAAAGGAGGGGGCGCTTACACCGGGGAGCTGTTTTTT.

This clone was counted a single time. The rearrangement links TRBV7-6 to TRBJ2-5, with TRBD1 matching over 8 bases. The CDR3 runs to 15 residues. Per germline, CDR1 SGHVS and CDR2 FNYEAQ. V was clipped by 5 bases and J by 4 bases; unmatched bases: 9. CDR3 protein: CASSRGQGWGETQYF. The CDR3 nucleotides are TGTGCCAGCAGCAGAGGACAGGGATGGGGAGAGACCCAGTACTTC.

A few counts support this clone. The chain joins TRBV12-3 or TRBV12-4 to TRBJ1-2; D perhaps matches TRBD1 (5 bases). V lost 6 bases and J lost 8, with 13 bases in between. The CDR3 runs 12 residues. As DNA, the CDR3 is TGTGCCAGCAGATCAGGGTTGTGGGGCTACACCTTC. Translation gives CASRSGLWGYTF.

The genes are TRBV29-1 and TRBJ2-3; 10 bases map to TRBD1. The CDR3 length is 16 residues. The J segment lost 4 bases and the V segment lost 6 bases, leaving 13 bases of the junction unmatched. Germline values: CDR1 SQVTM, CDR2 ANQGSEA. CDR3 residues: CSVVPGTGAGPDTQYF. CDR3 DNA sequence: TGCAGCGTCGTTCCCGGGACAGGGGCCGGGCCAGATACGCAGTATTTT.

The chain employs TRBV3-1 (or the pseudogene TRBV3-2) and TRBJ1-2, with D possibly being TRBD1 (6 bases). Deletions cut 8 bases from V and 3 bases from J, with 19 bases between. From germline, CDR1 is LGHDT and CDR2 YNNKEL (reference sequence). The CDR3 totals 15 residues. CDR3 in amino acids: CASFPPGDFDYGYTF. The CDR3 DNA follows: TGTGCCAGCTTCCCACCAGGGGATTTTGACTATGGCTACACCTTC.

This clone was seen a single time. The rearrangement links TRBV29-1 to TRBJ2-5; D is uncertain. Germline loops: CDR1 SQVTM, CDR2 ANQGSEA. The CDR3 is 15 amino acids. V lost 1 base, J lost 3 bases, and 15 bases lay in between. The CDR3 DNA reads as TGCAGCGTTGAAGCGGGTGGCAGTCGGGAAGAGACCCAGTACTTC. This gives the protein CSVEAGGSREETQYF.

Only a few counts were recorded for this clone. This sequence joins TRBV5-1 and TRBJ2-7; 8 nucleotides align to TRBD2. Germline CDR1 is SGHRS and CDR2 is YFSETQ. The CDR3 length is 12 residues. The trim removed 4 bases at V and 6 bases at J, leaving 3 bases unmatched. This chain's CDR3 is CASSLRGGEQYF. The CDR3 DNA follows: TGCGCCAGCAGCCTACGGGGGGGCGAGCAGTACTTC.